The 32 T cell receptor beta chains presented below share a single source sample, sequenced in a study of radiotherapy plus CTLA-4 blockade in lung cancer. Libraries were prepared by immunoSEQ multiplex PCR; TCRdb keeps only in-frame clonotypes and omits some of them. The sample consists of under 20,000 clones, 86% of them appearing once. The sequenced sample was peripheral blood, obtained from a patient treated with radiotherapy plus ipilimumab. These receptors were obtained from a human donor with non-small cell lung cancer whose response to radiotherapy plus ipilimumab could not be evaluated.

The rearrangement links TRBV6-5 to TRBJ1-2; the D gene is possibly TRBD1 (6 bases). Germline CDR1 and CDR2: MNHEY and SVGAGI. The CDR3 runs 13 residues. In nucleotides, the CDR3 is TGTGCTACCACAGCAGGGACAACTTATGGCTACACCTTC. It encodes CATTAGTTYGYTF.

V gene TRBV6-5 combines with J gene TRBJ2-3; D is perhaps TRBD2 (6 bases). Looked up from germline, CDR1 is MNHEY and CDR2 is SVGAGI. Trimming left V 10 bases short and J 3 bases short, with 17 bases between. The CDR3 extends over 14 amino acids. The CDR3: CATALAKYTDTQYF. Written as DNA, the CDR3 is TGTGCCACCGCGCTAGCGAAATATACAGATACGCAGTATTTT.

The rearrangement uses TRBV5-4 and TRBJ1-1; perhaps TRBD1 as D (6 bases). With 10 bases removed from V and 6 bases from J, the gap between germline ends came to 16 bases. Germline CDR1 SGHNT, CDR2 YYREEE (reference sequence). The CDR3 runs 12 residues. The CDR3 reads CAVAGDEPEAFF. The CDR3 nucleotides read TGTGCCGTTGCAGGGGATGAACCTGAAGCTTTCTTT.

Note on this clone: At one of its ends the junction is not consistent with the germline gene, which may arise from a read error. The rearrangement joins TRBV5-1 to TRBJ2-1; TRBD2 is a possible D gene (6 bases). The CDR3 contains 15 residues. The V gene's germline CDR1 is SGHRS and CDR2 YFSETQ. CDR3 sequence (DNA): TGCGCCAGCAGATTGGAGGGGTACTCCTACAATGAGCAGTTCTTC. Translated: CASRLEGYSYNEQFF. Looking up the rest from reference TRBV5-1 and TRBJ2-1 gives the full variable domain: KAGVTQTPRYLIKTRGQQVTLSCSPISGHRSVSWYQQTPGQGLQFLFEYFSETQRNKGNFPGRFSGRQFSNSRSEMNVSTLELGDSALYLCASRLEGYSYNEQFFGPGTRLTVL.

The genes are TRBV7-9 and TRBJ1-5; D uncertain. The CDR3 covers 15 residues. From germline, CDR1 is SEHNR and CDR2 FQNEAQ (reference sequence). The germline V and J ends were trimmed by 1 base and 8 bases, with 15 bases remaining between them. The CDR3 nucleotides are TGTGCCAGCAGCTTAGGGCCGGGGAGGATCAAGCCCCAGCATTTT. Amino acid sequence: CASSLGPGRIKPQHF. The full variable domain, completed using reference TRBV7-9 and TRBJ1-5, is DTGVSQNPRHKITKRGQNVTFRCDPISEHNRLYWYRQTLGQGPEFLTYFQNEAQLEKSRLLSDRFSAERPKGSFSTLEIQRTEQGDSAMYLCASSLGPGRIKPQHFGDGTRLSIL.

The chain has TRBV2 and TRBJ1-5, with D perhaps TRBD1 (5 bases). V gave up 4 bases and J gave up 5 bases, with 6 bases separating them. This CDR3 has 12 residues. The germline V gene encodes CDR1 SNHLY and CDR2 FYNNEI. The CDR3 is CASSGGDQPQHF. Written as DNA, the CDR3 is TGTGCCAGCAGTGGGGGGGATCAGCCCCAGCATTTT.

This chain connects TRBV12-5 to TRBJ2-2, with a tentative D call TRBD1 (7 bases). Trimming left V 3 bases short and J 3 bases short, with 23 bases between. The germline gives CDR1 LGHNT, CDR2 FRNRAP. The CDR3 has 19 amino acids. The CDR3 bases are TGTGCTAGTGGTTTCAGTTCCTCGCAGGGGGGTTTTCACACCGGGGAGCTGTTTTTT. Encoded protein: CASGFSSSQGGFHTGELFF.

The chain carries TRBV7-9 and TRBJ2-2, with TRBD2 matching over 9 bases. V dropped 5 bases and J dropped 9; count of bases not matched to a gene: 10. Germline values: CDR1 SEHNR, CDR2 FQNEAQ (reference sequence). The CDR3 spans 15 residues. The CDR3 DNA reads TGTGCCAGCAGCGGCCTGGGCGGGGGGGCCCGGGAGCTGTTTTTT. Its translation: CASSGLGGGARELFF.

The V gene is TRBV10-3, the J gene TRBJ2-2; 7 bases line up with TRBD1. The CDR3 has 13 residues. J gave up 4 bases and V 11 bases, and 7 bases lay outside the gene matches. CDR1 is ENHRY, CDR2 SYGVKD, per germline. The CDR3 sequence is CAAGQEFTGELFF. DNA of the CDR3: TGTGCCGCTGGACAGGAGTTCACCGGGGAGCTGTTTTTT.

The gene calls are TRBV28 and TRBJ1-4, with D perhaps matching TRBD1 (5 bases). V was pared by 3 bases and J by 10 bases, with 12 bases between. Germline CDR1 MDHEN, CDR2 SYDVKM. The length of the CDR3 is 13 residues. CDR3 in amino acids: CASSFPGRGKLFF. CDR3 bases: TGTGCCAGCAGTTTTCCGGGGAGGGGAAAACTGTTTTTT.

V is TRBV5-1 and J is TRBJ2-5, with 7 bases that match TRBD1. V lost 4 bases to trimming and J lost 4 bases; unmatched junction nucleotides: 7. Germline assignment: CDR1 SGHRS and CDR2 YFSETQ. The CDR3 contains 14 residues. The CDR3 loop is CASSPWDSGETQYF. DNA of the CDR3: TGCGCCAGCAGCCCCTGGGACAGTGGAGAGACCCAGTACTTC.

J is TRBJ2-7 and V is TRBV13, with 9 bases lining up with TRBD2. V shed 4 bases, J shed 4 bases, and the junction held 11 bases outside the gene matches. The CDR3 runs to 16 residues. The germline V gene encodes CDR1 PRHDT and CDR2 FYEKMQ (reference sequence). CDR3 in DNA: TGTGCCAGCAGCTCCCCCCGGGCTAGCGGGAATTACGAGCAGTACTTC. Protein: CASSSPRASGNYEQYF.

The gene calls are TRBV5-4 and TRBJ2-3; 7 positions agree with TRBD2. Germline values: CDR1 SGHNT, CDR2 YYREEE (reference sequence). V lost 4 bases to trimming and J lost 9 bases; unmatched junction nucleotides: 14. The CDR3 consists of 15 residues. DNA of the CDR3: TGTGCCAGCAGCCTGGATAAATTCCCGGGACTAACGCAGTATTTT. It translates to CASSLDKFPGLTQYF.

V and J are TRBV28 and TRBJ1-5; D is unclear. Trimming left V 3 bases short and J 1 base short, with 4 bases between. Germline V lookup: CDR1 MDHEN, CDR2 SYDVKM. The CDR3 has 13 residues. CDR3 residues: CASSFLSNQPQHF. The CDR3 nucleotides read TGTGCCAGCAGTTTCCTGAGCAATCAGCCCCAGCATTTT.

The rearrangement links TRBV7-2 to TRBJ1-1, with D maybe TRBD1 (5 bases). CDR3 length equals 12 residues. Germline CDR1 reads SGHTA; CDR2 reads FQGNSA. Deletions cut 3 bases from V and 10 bases from J, with 12 bases between. The CDR3 region has the DNA TGTGCCAGCAGCTTGGCGGCAGGGTCAGCTTTCTTT. Protein product: CASSLAAGSAFF.

This clone has just one count. The CDR3 protein is CASSRGGSTDTQYF. As DNA, the CDR3 is TGTGCCAGCAGTCGGGGAGGCAGCACAGATACGCAGTATTTT. The chain carries TRBV5-5 and TRBJ2-3, with D possibly being TRBD2 (6 bases). The CDR3 extends over 14 amino acids. Germline V CDR1 and CDR2: SGHKS, YYEKEE (reference sequence). With 5 bases removed from V and 0 bases from J, the gap between germline ends came to 10 bases.

J is TRBJ2-5 and V is TRBV4-3; TRBD1 aligns across 9 bases. This CDR3 spans 14 amino acids. CDR1 is LGHNA and CDR2 is YSLEER in the germline V gene. The V and J ends lost 3 bases and 7 bases, in that order; junction bases with no gene match: 6. The CDR3 DNA follows: TGCGCCAGCAGCCAGGACAGGGGCCGCGGGACCCAGTACTTC. Protein product: CASSQDRGRGTQYF.

V usage is TRBV5-6 and J usage is TRBJ1-1; D unclear. Germline loops: CDR1 SGHDT, CDR2 YYEEEE. The CDR3 spans 16 residues. V lost 3 bases and J lost 5, with 20 bases in between. The CDR3 loop reads CASSSMVRGPGTEAFF. CDR3 DNA sequence: TGTGCCAGCAGCTCAATGGTCAGAGGGCCGGGGACTGAAGCTTTCTTT. The full variable domain, rest sourced from reference TRBV5-6 and TRBJ1-1, is DAGVTQSPTHLIKTRGQQVTLRCSPKSGHDTVSWYQQALGQGPQFIFQYYEEEERQRGNFPDRFSGHQFPNYSSELNVNALLLGDSALYLCASSSMVRGPGTEAFFGQGTRLTVV.

This chain joins TRBV5-6 and TRBJ2-1; D is possibly TRBD2 (5 bases). The V and J ends lost 3 bases and 2 bases respectively, with 12 bases between them. Per the germline V gene, CDR1 is SGHDT and CDR2 is YYEEEE. The CDR3 has 15 residues. CDR3 bases: TGTGCCAGCAGCTCACTACAGCGGACCTACAATGAGCAGTTCTTC. Its protein product is CASSSLQRTYNEQFF.

The rearrangement links TRBV25-1 to TRBJ2-7; 8 bases are shared with TRBD1. The CDR3 covers 15 residues. The junction had 6 bases not matched to a gene; V was cut back by 5 bases and J by 0 bases. Per germline, CDR1 MGHDK and CDR2 SYGVNS. CDR3 in amino acids: CASSPRTGTSYEQYF. As DNA, the CDR3 is TGTGCCAGCAGTCCCCGGACAGGGACCTCCTACGAGCAGTACTTC.

In regard to this clone: Germline is not matched at one junction end, which may reflect a read error. In the same sample, other DNA sequences code for this CDR3. The chain carries TRBV5-6 and TRBJ2-2, with D perhaps TRBD2 (5 bases). CDR3 size: 14 residues. Germline lookup yields CDR1 SGHDT and CDR2 YYEEEE. CDR3 sequence (DNA): TGTGCCAGCACCCGGAGGCCTTCCACCGGAGAGCTGTTTTTT. It specifies CASTRRPSTGELFF. The whole variable domain, filled in from reference TRBV5-6 and TRBJ2-2, reads DAGVTQSPTHLIKTRGQQVTLRCSPKSGHDTVSWYQQALGQGPQFIFQYYEEEERQRGNFPDRFSGHQFPNYSSELNVNALLLGDSALYLCASTRRPSTGELFFGEGSRLTVL.

The rearrangement joins TRBV7-9 to TRBJ2-4; TRBD2 agrees at 9 bases. With 5 bases clipped from V and 14 bases from J, the junction kept 13 bases outside the gene matches. The CDR3 has 14 residues. CDR1 is SEHNR and CDR2 is FQNEAQ in the germline V gene (reference sequence). The DNA of the CDR3 is TGTGCCAGCAGCCCCCCTAGCGGGGCCGGGGTCGAGTACTTC. Translation: CASSPPSGAGVEYF.

The CDR3 sequence is CASTPRGRGNTEAFF. In DNA form, the CDR3 reads TGTGCCAGCACCCCTCGGGGTCGGGGGAACACTGAAGCTTTCTTT. J is TRBJ1-1 and V is TRBV11-1; D unclear. CDR3 size: 15 residues. V lost 7 bases to trimming and J lost 1 base, with 16 bases between them. CDR1 is SGHAT and CDR2 is FQDESV in the germline V gene (reference sequence).

The DNA of the CDR3 is TGTGCCAGCAGTCCCACCCCCAGGGGCAACTCACCCCTCCACTTT. It is translated as CASSPTPRGNSPLHF. The V and J genes are TRBV6-6 and TRBJ1-6, with D maybe TRBD1 (6 bases). Per germline, CDR1 MNHNY and CDR2 SVGAGI (reference sequence). The CDR3 totals 15 residues. The ends were cut back, 5 bases at V and 10 bases at J, with 18 bases in the middle.

The V and J genes are TRBV19 and TRBJ1-5, with D hard to call. CDR3 length: 15 amino acids. Trimming pared 6 bases from V and 1 base from J, leaving 13 bases between. Germline V gene lookup returns CDR1 LNHDA and CDR2 SQIVND (reference sequence). CDR3 residues: CASRTSGVSNQPQHF. The CDR3 DNA sequence: TGTGCCAGTAGGACGTCGGGTGTAAGCAATCAGCCCCAGCATTTT.

This clone was recorded once. The V gene is TRBV28, the J gene TRBJ1-5; perhaps TRBD1 as D (6 bases). Trimming stripped 7 bases from V and 1 base from J, with 20 bases between. CDR1 is MDHEN and CDR2 is SYDVKM in the germline V gene. The CDR3 has 17 amino acids. The CDR3 DNA follows: TGTGCCAGCACCATTCGCTATGGGACAACGAGCAATCAGCCCCAGCATTTT. Protein sequence: CASTIRYGTTSNQPQHF.

This sequence joins TRBV28 and TRBJ1-5; 9 bases fit TRBD1. Per the germline V gene, CDR1 is MDHEN and CDR2 is SYDVKM. The ends lost 5 bases at V and 5 bases at J; junction bases unmatched: 4. The CDR3 is made up of 14 amino acids. The DNA for the CDR3 is TGTGCCAGCAGTACGGGACAGGGATATCAGCCCCAGCATTTT. Protein: CASSTGQGYQPQHF.

This clone was detected a few times. CDR3 coding DNA: TGTGCCAGCAGCGCACAGGGTCATCTTTCTTATGGCTACACCTTC. It is translated as CASSAQGHLSYGYTF. This chain links TRBV7-2 with TRBJ1-2; a weak D match, TRBD1 (6 bases). Per the germline V gene, CDR1 is SGHTA and CDR2 is FQGNSA. Trimming cost V 5 bases and J 5 bases, with 18 bases left between them. The CDR3 is 15 amino acids.

This rearrangement joins TRBV27 to TRBJ1-6; TRBD1 agrees at 9 bases. CDR1 and CDR2 (germline): MNHEY, SMNVEV (reference sequence). Trimming took 4 bases from V and 7 from J; bases not matched to a gene: 2. The CDR3 totals 14 residues. CDR3 loop: CASSYGTGNSPLHF. The CDR3 nucleotides read TGTGCCAGCAGTTACGGGACAGGGAATTCACCCCTCCACTTT.

Here the CDR3 DNA reads TGTGCCAGGGACGGGACTGACACTGAAGCTTTCTTT. It encodes CARDGTDTEAFF. The rearrangement joins TRBV2 to TRBJ1-1, with D perhaps TRBD1 (5 bases). The CDR3 has 12 amino acids. Trimming removed 9 bases from V and 3 bases from J, with 11 bases in between. CDR1 and CDR2 (germline): SNHLY, FYNNEI.

The chain carries TRBV10-2 and TRBJ2-7; TRBD2 aligns across 13 bases. Germline V gene lookup returns CDR1 WSHSY and CDR2 SAAADI. With V trimmed by 4 bases and J by 3 bases, 3 bases remained unmatched. This CDR3 has 15 amino acids. CDR3 protein: CASSGTSGGVYEQYF. The CDR3 DNA reads as TGCGCCAGCAGTGGTACTAGCGGGGGGGTCTACGAGCAGTACTTC.

The rearrangement links TRBV18 to TRBJ2-5, with 7 positions matching TRBD2. The junction had 11 bases not matched to a gene; V was cut back by 2 bases and J by 2 bases. The germline CDR1 and CDR2 sequences are KGHSH and LQKENI. The CDR3 has 17 residues. CDR3 residues: CASSPGASSGSQETQYF. The CDR3 DNA follows: TGTGCCAGCTCACCAGGGGCTTCTAGCGGATCACAAGAGACCCAGTACTTC.